A single sample is the source of the 14 T cell receptor beta chains below, sequenced in a study of monozygotic twins with inflammatory bowel disease. TCRdb re-called the 5' RACE reads; every CDR3 protein appears as one record, without DNA. Recorded for this sample: approximately 400,000 distinct CDR3 sequences. Sequencing input: blood. The receptors come from a human donor with ulcerative colitis or Crohn's disease, or a healthy co-twin of an affected twin (not recorded which).

The chain has TRBV15 and TRBJ2-1. The CDR3 is made up of 15 amino acids. Germline CDR1 and CDR2: LNHNV and YYDKDF (reference sequence). This CDR3 is CATGSSDVRTDEQFF.

The chain is built from TRBV12-3 or TRBV12-4 and TRBJ2-4; TCRdb's assignment of TRBD1 cannot be checked, as there is no DNA. This CDR3 region has 16 residues. CDR3 sequence: CASSLAQEGLLDIQYF.

V usage is TRBV10-3 and J usage is TRBJ2-7; TCRdb names TRBD2, which stays unverified in the absence of DNA. Germline V gene sequence: CDR1 ENHRY, CDR2 SYGVKD. This CDR3 spans 14 amino acids. The CDR3 loop reads CAISSGGFSYEQYF.

The V and J genes are TRBV5-1 and TRBJ1-1; TCRdb returns TRBD1, unconfirmable since there is no DNA. The CDR3 length is 13 residues. Germline V gene data show CDR1 as SGHRS and CDR2 as YFSETQ. The CDR3: CASSLDRGTEAFF.

This chain links TRBV11-2 with TRBJ2-7; TCRdb selects TRBD1, and the lack of DNA leaves this call unchecked. The CDR3 contains 16 residues. Per the germline V gene, CDR1 is SGHAT and CDR2 is FQNNGV. CDR3: CASSPTGTGFFYEQYF.

This chain uses TRBV7-8 with TRBJ2-1; there is no DNA to check the TCRdb D call of TRBD1. Germline V gives CDR1 SGHVS, CDR2 FQNEAQ. This CDR3 region has 16 residues. CDR3 amino acids: CASSSPGQVIYNEQFF.

The CDR3 reads CSAKDTSSNTGELFF. V and J are TRBV20-1 and TRBJ2-2. CDR3 length equals 15 residues. Germline V gives CDR1 DFQATT, CDR2 SNEGSKA (reference sequence).

V and J are TRBV28 and TRBJ2-1. In germline, CDR1 is MDHEN, CDR2 SYDVKM. This CDR3 is 14 amino acids long. The CDR3 protein is CASSFGVGYNEQFF.

V usage is TRBV29-1 and J usage is TRBJ1-5; the TRBD1 assignment by TCRdb is unverifiable without DNA. The CDR3 is made up of 12 amino acids. Germline loops: CDR1 SQVTM, CDR2 ANQGSEA. This chain's CDR3 is CSVKTGNQPQHF.

This chain uses TRBV4-3 with TRBJ2-7; TCRdb gives TRBD1 as the D gene, but with no DNA this cannot be confirmed. The CDR3 runs to 14 residues. Per germline, CDR1 LGHNA and CDR2 YSLEER. The CDR3 protein is CASSRETTGIQQYF.

The chain's CDR3 is CASSLQIAGGMYEQYF. The genes are TRBV7-2 and TRBJ2-7; TCRdb designates TRBD2, a call that cannot be tested without DNA. Germline V gives CDR1 SGHTA, CDR2 FQGNSA. The CDR3 is made up of 16 amino acids.

The chain employs TRBV5-5 and TRBJ2-2. The CDR3 spans 14 residues. Germline CDR1 SGHKS, CDR2 YYEKEE (reference sequence). The CDR3 protein is CASSLGYLTGELFF.

The genes are TRBV12-3 or TRBV12-4 and TRBJ2-2; TCRdb returns TRBD1, unconfirmable since there is no DNA. CDR3 size: 16 residues. The CDR3 loop is CASSSGPTRNTGELFF.

The chain couples TRBV27 to TRBJ2-7; TCRdb outputs TRBD1, but without DNA this stays unchecked. The CDR3 consists of 16 residues. CDR1 MNHEY and CDR2 SMNVEV come from the germline V gene (reference sequence). The CDR3 is CASSLLNRDRPGEQHF.